A single sample is the source of the 8 T cell receptor beta chains below, sequenced in a study of blood T cell repertoires in COVID-19. Generated by immunoSEQ multiplex PCR, the TCRdb table keeps only in-frame clones and is missing some. The repertoire holds about 93,000 clones, roughly 80% seen once, with 15% to 20% in the top ten. Sequenced material: peripheral blood. These receptors all stem from a human donor in a cohort sampled during active COVID-19.

V gene TRBV3-1 (or the pseudogene TRBV3-2) combines with J gene TRBJ1-2, with D unclear. Germline V gene lookup returns CDR1 LGHDT and CDR2 YNNKEL (reference sequence). V lost 3 bases to trimming and J lost 5 bases, with 10 bases between them. The CDR3 sequence is 13 residues long. DNA of the CDR3: TGTGCCAGCAGCCAGGCCGGGAAGTATGGCTACACCTTC. Translated: CASSQAGKYGYTF.

The chain uses TRBV28 and TRBJ1-1, with D maybe TRBD1 (5 bases). Germline CDR1 is MDHEN and CDR2 is SYDVKM. With 2 bases removed from V and 1 base from J, the gap between germline ends came to 8 bases. The CDR3 is 14 amino acids. The CDR3 protein is CASSLPGWNTEAFF. The CDR3 DNA follows: TGTGCCAGCAGTTTACCAGGGTGGAACACTGAAGCTTTCTTT.

The V and J genes are TRBV2 and TRBJ1-5; D is unresolved. This CDR3 has 13 amino acids. The germline V gene encodes CDR1 SNHLY and CDR2 FYNNEI. V was trimmed by 7 bases and J by 0 bases, leaving 7 bases between them. The CDR3 coding sequence is TGTGCCAGCACCCGGAGTAGCAATCAGCCCCAGCATTTT. This encodes CASTRSSNQPQHF.

J is TRBJ2-5 and V is TRBV7-6; possible D gene TRBD2, 5 bases. Germline V CDR1 and CDR2: SGHVS, FNYEAQ. V was shortened by 4 bases and J by 2 bases, with 20 bases between the two germline ends. The CDR3 spans 17 residues. CDR3 amino acids: CASSSRSSAGLQETQYF. CDR3 coding DNA: TGTGCCAGCAGCTCCCGTTCATCCGCCGGACTTCAAGAGACCCAGTACTTC.

The chain uses TRBV6-5 and TRBJ1-1; D might be TRBD1 (5 bases). V gave up 2 bases and J gave up 1 base, with 11 bases separating them. Germline values: CDR1 MNHEY, CDR2 SVGAGI. The CDR3 runs 15 residues. CDR3 nucleotides: TGTGCCAGCAGTTACGGGGCCAGAAGGAACACTGAAGCTTTCTTT. As protein: CASSYGARRNTEAFF.

The rearrangement uses TRBV12-3 or TRBV12-4 and TRBJ1-2; a possible D gene is TRBD1 (6 bases). V was cut by 5 bases and J by 8 bases, with 15 bases left in between. CDR3 size: 13 residues. For the CDR3, the DNA is TGTGCCAGCAGTCCCGGGACAAAAGTCGGCTACACCTTC. Its protein product is CASSPGTKVGYTF.

The chain's CDR3 is CASSPRQGRAYEQYF. In DNA form, the CDR3 reads TGTGCCAGCAGCCCCCGACAGGGTAGGGCCTACGAGCAGTACTTC. The rearrangement joins TRBV3-1 (or the pseudogene TRBV3-2) to TRBJ2-7, with TRBD1 matching over 7 bases. With V trimmed by 4 bases and J by 2 bases, 8 bases remained unmatched. CDR1 is LGHDT and CDR2 is YNNKEL in the germline V gene (reference sequence). The CDR3 is 15 amino acids.

The chain uses TRBV3-1 (or the pseudogene TRBV3-2) and TRBJ2-1, with TRBD2 as a possible D gene (5 bases). Germline CDR1 is LGHDT and CDR2 is YNNKEL (reference sequence). Trimming shortened V by 1 base and J by 9 bases, and 13 bases separated the two germline ends. CDR3 size: 14 residues. The CDR3 region has the DNA TGTGCCAGCAGCCAAGGCCAGCGGACCTCTGAGCAGTTCTTC. This sequence encodes CASSQGQRTSEQFF.